This T cell receptor (beta chain) is from a study of technical replicates of blood from several donors. This CDR3 comprises 14 residues. V lost 0 bases, J lost 4 bases, and 0 bases stayed unmatched. Germline V gene data show CDR1 as SGHRS and CDR2 as YFSETQ. Some clones are missing from TCRdb's copy, which holds only in-frame ones; the method was immunoSEQ multiplex PCR. The data contain about 12,000 clones, just under 95% of them singletons. This TCR was recovered from a human donor in good health. The sequencing input was PBMCs. The genes are TRBV5-1 and TRBJ2-2; 7 bases line up with TRBD1. The CDR3 sequence: CASSLGQGTGELFF. The CDR3 DNA reads as TGCGCCAGCAGCTTGGGACAGGGCACCGGGGAGCTGTTTTTT. The entire variable domain, with the rest obtained from reference TRBV5-1 and TRBJ2-2, is as follows: KAGVTQTPRYLIKTRGQQVTLSCSPISGHRSVSWYQQTPGQGLQFLFEYFSETQRNKGNFPGRFSGRQFSNSRSEMNVSTLELGDSALYLCASSLGQGTGELFFGEGSRLTVL.